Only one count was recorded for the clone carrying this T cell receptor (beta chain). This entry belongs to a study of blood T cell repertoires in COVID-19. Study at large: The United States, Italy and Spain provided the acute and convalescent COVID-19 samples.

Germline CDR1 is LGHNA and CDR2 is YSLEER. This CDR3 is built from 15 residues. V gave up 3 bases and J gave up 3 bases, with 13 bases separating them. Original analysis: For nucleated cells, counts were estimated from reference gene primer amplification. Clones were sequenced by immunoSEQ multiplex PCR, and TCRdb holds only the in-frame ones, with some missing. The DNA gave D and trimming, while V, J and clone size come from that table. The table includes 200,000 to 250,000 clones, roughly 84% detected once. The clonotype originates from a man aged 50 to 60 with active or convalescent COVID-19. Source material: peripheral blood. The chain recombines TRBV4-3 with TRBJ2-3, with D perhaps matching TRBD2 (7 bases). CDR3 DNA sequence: TGCGCCAGCAGCCACTTTAGGGGGGGAACAGATACGCAGTATTTT. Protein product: CASSHFRGGTDTQYF.